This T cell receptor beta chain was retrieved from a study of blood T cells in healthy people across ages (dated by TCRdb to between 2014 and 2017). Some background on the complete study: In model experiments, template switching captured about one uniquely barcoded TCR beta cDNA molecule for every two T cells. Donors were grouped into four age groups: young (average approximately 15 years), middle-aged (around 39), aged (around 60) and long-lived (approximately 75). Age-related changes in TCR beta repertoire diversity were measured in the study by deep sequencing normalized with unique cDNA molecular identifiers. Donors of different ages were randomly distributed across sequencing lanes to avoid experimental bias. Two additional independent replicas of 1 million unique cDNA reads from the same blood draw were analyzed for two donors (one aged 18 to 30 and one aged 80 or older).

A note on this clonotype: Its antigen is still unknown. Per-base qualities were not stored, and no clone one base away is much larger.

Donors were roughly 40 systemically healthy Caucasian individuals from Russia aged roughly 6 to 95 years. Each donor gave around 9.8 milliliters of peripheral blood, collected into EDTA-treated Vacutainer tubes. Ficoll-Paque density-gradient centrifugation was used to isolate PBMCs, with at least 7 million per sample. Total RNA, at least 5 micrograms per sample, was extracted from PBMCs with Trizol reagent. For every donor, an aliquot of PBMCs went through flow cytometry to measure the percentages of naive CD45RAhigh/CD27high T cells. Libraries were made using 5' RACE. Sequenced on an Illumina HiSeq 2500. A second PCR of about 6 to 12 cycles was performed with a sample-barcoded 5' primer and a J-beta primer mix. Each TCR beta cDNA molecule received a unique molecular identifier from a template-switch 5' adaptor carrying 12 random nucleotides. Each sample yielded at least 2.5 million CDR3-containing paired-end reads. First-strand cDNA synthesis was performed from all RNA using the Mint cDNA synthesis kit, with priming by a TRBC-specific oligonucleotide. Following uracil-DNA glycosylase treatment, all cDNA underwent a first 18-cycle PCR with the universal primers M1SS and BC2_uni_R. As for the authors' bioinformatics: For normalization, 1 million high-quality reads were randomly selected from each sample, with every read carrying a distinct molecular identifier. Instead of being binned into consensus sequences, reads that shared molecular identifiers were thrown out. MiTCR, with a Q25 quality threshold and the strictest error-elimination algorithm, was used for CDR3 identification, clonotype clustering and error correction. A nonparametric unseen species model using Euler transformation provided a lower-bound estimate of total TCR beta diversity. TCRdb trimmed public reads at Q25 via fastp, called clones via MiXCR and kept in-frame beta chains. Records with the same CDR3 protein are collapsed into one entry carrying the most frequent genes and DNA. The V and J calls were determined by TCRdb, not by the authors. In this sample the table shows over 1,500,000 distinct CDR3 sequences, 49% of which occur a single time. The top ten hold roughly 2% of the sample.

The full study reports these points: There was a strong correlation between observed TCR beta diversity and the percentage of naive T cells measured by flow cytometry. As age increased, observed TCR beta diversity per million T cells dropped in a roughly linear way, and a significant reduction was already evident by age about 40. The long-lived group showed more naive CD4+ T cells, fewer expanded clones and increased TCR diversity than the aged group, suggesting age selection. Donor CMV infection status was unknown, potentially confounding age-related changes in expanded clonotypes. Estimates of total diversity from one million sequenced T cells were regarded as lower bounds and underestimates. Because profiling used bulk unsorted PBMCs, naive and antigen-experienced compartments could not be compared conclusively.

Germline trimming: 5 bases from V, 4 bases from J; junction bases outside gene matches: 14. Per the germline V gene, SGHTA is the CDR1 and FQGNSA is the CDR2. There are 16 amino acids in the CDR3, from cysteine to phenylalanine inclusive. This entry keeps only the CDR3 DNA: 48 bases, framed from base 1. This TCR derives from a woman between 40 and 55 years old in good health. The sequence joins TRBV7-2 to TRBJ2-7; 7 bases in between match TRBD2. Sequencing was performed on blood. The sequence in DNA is TGTGCCAGCAGCGCCGACTCGGGGGGTACGGGGTACGAGCAGTACTTC. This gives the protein CASSADSGGTGYEQYF.